This T cell receptor (beta chain) was captured in a study of blood T cell repertoires in COVID-19. Looking at the study overall: Acute and convalescent COVID-19 samples came from the United States, Italy and Spain. Sources were T cells, B-cell-depleted T cells, or PBMCs; the material itself was cDNA or gDNA.

The CDR3 has 14 amino acids. Per the germline V gene, CDR1 is MNHEY and CDR2 is SVGAGI. V was shortened by 8 bases and J by 1 base, with 14 bases between the two germline ends. The authors' processing: By means of reference gene primer amplification, nucleated cell counts were estimated. Method: immunoSEQ multiplex PCR; TCRdb's copy keeps in-frame clones and lacks some. The DNA was the basis for D and trimming; V, J and clone size are from that table. Of about 290,000 clones in the sample, approximately 80% are singletons; the top ten hold around 4%. Specimen: peripheral blood. V gene TRBV6-5 combines with J gene TRBJ1-1, with D hard to call. The TCR was taken from a woman between 45 and 60 years old with active or convalescent COVID-19. The chain's CDR3 is CASGWGGRNTEAFF. The CDR3, as DNA: TGTGCCAGCGGTTGGGGTGGGAGGAACACTGAAGCTTTCTTT.